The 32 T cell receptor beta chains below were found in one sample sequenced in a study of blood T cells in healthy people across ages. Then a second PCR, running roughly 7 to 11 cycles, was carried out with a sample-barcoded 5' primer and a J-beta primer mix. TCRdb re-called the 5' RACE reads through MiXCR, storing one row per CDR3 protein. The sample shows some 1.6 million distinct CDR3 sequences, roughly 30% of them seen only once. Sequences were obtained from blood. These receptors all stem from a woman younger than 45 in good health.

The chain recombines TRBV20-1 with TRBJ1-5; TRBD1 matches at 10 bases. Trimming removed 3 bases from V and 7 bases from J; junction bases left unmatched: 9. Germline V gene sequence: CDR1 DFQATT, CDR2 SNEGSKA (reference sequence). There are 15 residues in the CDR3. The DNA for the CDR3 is TGCAGTGCTAGTTCCGGGGACAGGGGAATCCAGCCCCAGCATTTT. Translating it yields CSASSGDRGIQPQHF.

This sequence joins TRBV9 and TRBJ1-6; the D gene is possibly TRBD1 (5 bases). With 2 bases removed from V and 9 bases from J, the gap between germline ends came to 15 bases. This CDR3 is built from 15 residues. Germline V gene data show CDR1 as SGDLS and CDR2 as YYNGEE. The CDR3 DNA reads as TGTGCCAGCAGCGTGTCAGGGTTCAGTGGTTCACCCCTCCACTTT. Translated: CASSVSGFSGSPLHF.

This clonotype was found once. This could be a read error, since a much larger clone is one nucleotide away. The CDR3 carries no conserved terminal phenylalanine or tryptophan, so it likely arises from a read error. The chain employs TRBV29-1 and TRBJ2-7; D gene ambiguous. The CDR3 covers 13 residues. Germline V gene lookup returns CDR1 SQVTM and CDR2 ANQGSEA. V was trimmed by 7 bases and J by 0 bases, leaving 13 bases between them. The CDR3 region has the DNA TGCAGCGCCTTTTTCGGCGACTCCTACGAGCAGTACCTC. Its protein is CSAFFGDSYEQYL.

The CDR3 here is CASGGGGLSYEQYF. CDR3 nucleotide sequence: TGCGCCAGCGGGGGAGGGGGCCTCTCCTACGAGCAGTACTTC. The chain combines TRBV5-1 with TRBJ2-7; D tentatively reads TRBD1 or TRBD2 (7 bases each). The CDR3 is made up of 14 amino acids. In germline, CDR1 is SGHRS, CDR2 YFSETQ. V was shortened by 7 bases and J by 0 bases, with 14 bases between the two germline ends.

CDR3 sequence: CATSVRDSHSNQPQHF. In nucleotides, the CDR3 is TGTGCCACCAGTGTCCGGGACTCCCATAGCAATCAGCCCCAGCATTTT. The chain combines TRBV24-1 with TRBJ1-5, with a weak D call TRBD1 (5 bases). The V end was cut by 5 bases, the J end by 0 bases, with 13 bases between. The CDR3 extends over 16 amino acids. CDR1 and CDR2 (germline): KGHDR, SFDVKD.

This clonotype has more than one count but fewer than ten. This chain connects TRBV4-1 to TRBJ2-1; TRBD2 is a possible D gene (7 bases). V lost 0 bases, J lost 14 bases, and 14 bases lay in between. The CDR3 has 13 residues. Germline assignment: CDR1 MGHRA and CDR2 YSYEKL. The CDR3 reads CASSQESGEGEFF. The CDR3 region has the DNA TGCGCCAGCAGCCAAGAAAGCGGGGAGGGGGAGTTCTTC.

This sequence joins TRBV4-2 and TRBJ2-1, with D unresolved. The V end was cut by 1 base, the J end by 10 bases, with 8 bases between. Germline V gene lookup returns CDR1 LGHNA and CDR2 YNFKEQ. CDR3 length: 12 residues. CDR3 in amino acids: CASSQVTREQFF. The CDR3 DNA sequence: TGTGCCAGCAGCCAAGTAACCAGGGAGCAGTTCTTC.

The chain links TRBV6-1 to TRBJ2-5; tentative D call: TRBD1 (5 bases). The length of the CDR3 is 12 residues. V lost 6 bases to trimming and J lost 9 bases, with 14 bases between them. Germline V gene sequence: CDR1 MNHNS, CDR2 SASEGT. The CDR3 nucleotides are TGTGCCAGCAGCAAGGATAAGGGGTCCCAGTACTTC. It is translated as CASSKDKGSQYF.

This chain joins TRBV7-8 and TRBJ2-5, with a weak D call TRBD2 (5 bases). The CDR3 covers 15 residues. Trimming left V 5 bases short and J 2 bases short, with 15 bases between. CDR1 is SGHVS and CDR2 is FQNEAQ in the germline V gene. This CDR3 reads CASSQSGWIQETQYF. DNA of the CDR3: TGTGCCAGCAGCCAATCGGGGTGGATACAAGAGACCCAGTACTTC.

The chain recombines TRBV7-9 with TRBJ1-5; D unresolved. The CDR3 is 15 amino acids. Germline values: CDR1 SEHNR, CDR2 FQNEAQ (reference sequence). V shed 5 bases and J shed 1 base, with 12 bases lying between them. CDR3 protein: CASSKGTSSNQPQHF. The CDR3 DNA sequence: TGTGCCAGCAGCAAAGGTACCAGCAGCAATCAGCCCCAGCATTTT.

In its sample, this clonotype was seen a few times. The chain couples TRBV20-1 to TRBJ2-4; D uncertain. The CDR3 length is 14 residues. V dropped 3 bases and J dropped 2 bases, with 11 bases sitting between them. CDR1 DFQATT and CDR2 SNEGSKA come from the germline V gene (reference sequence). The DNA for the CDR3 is TGCAGTGCTAGTGGGTGGCGAACCAAAAACATTCAGTACTTC. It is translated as CSASGWRTKNIQYF.

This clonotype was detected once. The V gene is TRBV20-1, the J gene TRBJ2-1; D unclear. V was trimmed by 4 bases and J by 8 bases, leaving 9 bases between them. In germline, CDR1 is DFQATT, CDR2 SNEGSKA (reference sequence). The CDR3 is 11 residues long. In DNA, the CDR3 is TGCAGTGCTAACCTTCGTTATGAGCAGTTCTTC. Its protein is CSANLRYEQFF.

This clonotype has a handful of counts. The CDR3 sequence is CASKRGTSGNNEQFF. The CDR3 DNA reads TGTGCCAGCAAACGCGGGACTAGCGGGAACAATGAGCAGTTCTTC. V and J are TRBV9 and TRBJ2-1; 13 nucleotides agree with TRBD2. CDR3 length: 15 amino acids. Unmatched junction bases numbered 5, after V lost 6 bases and J lost 5 bases. Germline CDR1 reads SGDLS; CDR2 reads YYNGEE.

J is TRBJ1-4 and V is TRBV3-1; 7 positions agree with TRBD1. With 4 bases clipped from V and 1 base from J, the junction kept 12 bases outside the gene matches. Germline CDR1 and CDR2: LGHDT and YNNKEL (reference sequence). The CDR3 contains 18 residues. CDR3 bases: TGTGCCAGCAGCCCCGTCTTCGGACAGGCTAGAACTAATGAAAAACTGTTTTTT. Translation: CASSPVFGQARTNEKLFF. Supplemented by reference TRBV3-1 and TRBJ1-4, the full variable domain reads DTAVSQTPKYLVTQMGNDKSIKCEQNLGHDTMYWYKQDSKKFLKIMFSYNNKELIINETVPNRFSPKSPDKAHLNLHINSLELGDSAVYFCASSPVFGQARTNEKLFFGSGTQLSVL.

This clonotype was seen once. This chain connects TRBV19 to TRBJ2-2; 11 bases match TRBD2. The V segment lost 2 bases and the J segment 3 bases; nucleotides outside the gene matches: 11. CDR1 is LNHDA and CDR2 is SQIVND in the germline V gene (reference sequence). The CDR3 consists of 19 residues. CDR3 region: CASSISPYSGRADTGELFF. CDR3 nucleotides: TGTGCCAGTAGTATATCGCCTTATAGCGGGAGGGCCGACACCGGGGAGCTGTTTTTT.

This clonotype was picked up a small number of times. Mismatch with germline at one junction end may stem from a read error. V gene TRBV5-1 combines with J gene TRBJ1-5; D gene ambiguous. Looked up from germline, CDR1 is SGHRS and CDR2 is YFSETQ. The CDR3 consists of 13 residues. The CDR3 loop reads CASSPDGYQPPHF. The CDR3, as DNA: TGCGCCAGCAGCCCGGATGGATATCAGCCCCCGCATTTT.

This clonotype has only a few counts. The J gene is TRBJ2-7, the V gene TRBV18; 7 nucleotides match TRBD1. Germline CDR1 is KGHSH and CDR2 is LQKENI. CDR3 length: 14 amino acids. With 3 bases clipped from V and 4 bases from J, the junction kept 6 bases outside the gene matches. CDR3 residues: CASSPEDRSYEQYF. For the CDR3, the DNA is TGTGCCAGCTCACCCGAGGACAGGTCTTACGAGCAGTACTTC.

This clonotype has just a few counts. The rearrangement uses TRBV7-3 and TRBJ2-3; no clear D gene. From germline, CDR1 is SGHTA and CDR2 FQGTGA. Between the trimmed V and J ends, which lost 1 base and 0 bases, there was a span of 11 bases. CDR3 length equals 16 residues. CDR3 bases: TGTGCCAGCAGCTTAAACGGTGGGCCTAGCACAGATACGCAGTATTTT. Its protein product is CASSLNGGPSTDTQYF.

The CDR3 DNA sequence: TGTGCCACCAGTGATTTAAAGGGACAGGGCTCCCGACTGTACTTC. This translates into CATSDLKGQGSRLYF. The chain employs TRBV24-1 and TRBJ2-7; 9 nucleotides match TRBD1. This CDR3 comprises 15 residues. V trimming: 1 base; J trimming: 12 bases; junction bases outside the gene matches: 12. Germline CDR1 and CDR2: KGHDR and SFDVKD.

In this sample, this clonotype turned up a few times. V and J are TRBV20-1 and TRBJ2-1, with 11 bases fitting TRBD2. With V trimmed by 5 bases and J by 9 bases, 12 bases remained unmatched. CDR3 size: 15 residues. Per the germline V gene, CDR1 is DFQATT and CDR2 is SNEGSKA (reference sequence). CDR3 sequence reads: CSAPRGSGGGGEQFF. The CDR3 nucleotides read TGCAGTGCTCCCCGTGGTAGCGGGGGGGGTGGTGAGCAGTTCTTC.

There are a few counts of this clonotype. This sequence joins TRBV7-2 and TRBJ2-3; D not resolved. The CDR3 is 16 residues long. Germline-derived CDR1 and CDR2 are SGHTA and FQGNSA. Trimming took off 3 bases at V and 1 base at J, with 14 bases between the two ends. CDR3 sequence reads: CASSLTPGPRTDTQYF. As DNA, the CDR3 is TGTGCCAGCAGCTTGACCCCGGGTCCTCGCACAGATACGCAGTATTTT.

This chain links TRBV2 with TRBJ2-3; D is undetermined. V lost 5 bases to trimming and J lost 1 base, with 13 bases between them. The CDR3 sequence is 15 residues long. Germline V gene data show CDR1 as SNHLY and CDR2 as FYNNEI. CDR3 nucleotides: TGTGCCAGCAGTCCCGCCCGCCCCCGCACAGATACGCAGTATTTT. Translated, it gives CASSPARPRTDTQYF.

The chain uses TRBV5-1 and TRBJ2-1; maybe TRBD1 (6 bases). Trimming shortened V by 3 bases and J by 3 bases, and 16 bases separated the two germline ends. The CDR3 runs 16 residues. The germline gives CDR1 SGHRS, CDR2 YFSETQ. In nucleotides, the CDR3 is TGCGCCAGCAGCTCCCGGGACATAAATGGCTACAATGAGCAGTTCTTC. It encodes CASSSRDINGYNEQFF.

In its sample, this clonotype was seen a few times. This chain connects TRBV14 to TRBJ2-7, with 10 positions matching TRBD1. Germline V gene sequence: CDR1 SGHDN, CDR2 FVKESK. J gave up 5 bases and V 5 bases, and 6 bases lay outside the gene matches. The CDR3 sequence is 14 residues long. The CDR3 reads CASSYRDRGHEQYF. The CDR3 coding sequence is TGTGCCAGCAGCTACCGGGACAGGGGACACGAGCAGTACTTC.

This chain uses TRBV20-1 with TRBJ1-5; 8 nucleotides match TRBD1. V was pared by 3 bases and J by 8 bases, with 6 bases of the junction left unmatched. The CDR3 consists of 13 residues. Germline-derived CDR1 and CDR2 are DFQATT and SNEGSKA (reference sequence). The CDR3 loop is CSASRQGREPQHF. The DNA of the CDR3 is TGCAGTGCTAGCCGACAGGGGCGAGAGCCCCAGCATTTT.

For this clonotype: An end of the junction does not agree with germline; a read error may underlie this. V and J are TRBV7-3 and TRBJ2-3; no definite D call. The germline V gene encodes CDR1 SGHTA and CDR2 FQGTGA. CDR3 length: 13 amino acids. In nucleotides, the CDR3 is TGTGCCAACAGCTTAACGTCTGGAGATACGCAGTATTTT. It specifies CANSLTSGDTQYF.

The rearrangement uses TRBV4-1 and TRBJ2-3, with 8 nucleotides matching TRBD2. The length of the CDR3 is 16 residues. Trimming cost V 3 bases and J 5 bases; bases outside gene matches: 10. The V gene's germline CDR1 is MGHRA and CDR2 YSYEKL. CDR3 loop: CASSQLAAGDGDTQYF. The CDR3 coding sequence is TGCGCCAGCAGCCAGCTGGCAGCGGGAGATGGAGATACGCAGTATTTT.

CDR3 sequence: CSVEVSQGAPLAAFF. The CDR3 nucleotides are TGCAGCGTTGAAGTATCACAGGGGGCTCCATTAGCAGCTTTCTTT. This chain links TRBV29-1 with TRBJ1-1; TRBD1 matches 9 bases. Germline values: CDR1 SQVTM, CDR2 ANQGSEA. J was trimmed by 10 bases and V by 1 base; bases with no gene match: 13. The CDR3 is 15 residues long. The whole variable domain, remainder taken from reference TRBV29-1 and TRBJ1-1, is SAVISQKPSRDICQRGTSLTIQCQVDSQVTMMFWYRQQPGQSLTLIATANQGSEATYESGFVIDKFPISRPNLTFSTLTVSNMSPEDSSIYLCSVEVSQGAPLAAFFGQGTRLTVV.

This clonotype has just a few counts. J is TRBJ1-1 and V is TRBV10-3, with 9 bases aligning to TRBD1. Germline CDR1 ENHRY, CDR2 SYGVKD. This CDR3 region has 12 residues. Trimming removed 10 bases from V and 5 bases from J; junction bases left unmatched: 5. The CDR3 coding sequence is TGTGCCACTACAGGACAGGGGACTGAAGCTTTCTTT. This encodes CATTGQGTEAFF.

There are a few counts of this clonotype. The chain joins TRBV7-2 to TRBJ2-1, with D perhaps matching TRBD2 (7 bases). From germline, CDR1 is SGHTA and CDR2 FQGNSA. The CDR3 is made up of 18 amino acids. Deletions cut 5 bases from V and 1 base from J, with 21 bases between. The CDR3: CASSLLPGAGESYNEQFF. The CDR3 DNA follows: TGTGCCAGCAGCCTCCTCCCGGGGGCGGGGGAGTCCTACAATGAGCAGTTCTTC.

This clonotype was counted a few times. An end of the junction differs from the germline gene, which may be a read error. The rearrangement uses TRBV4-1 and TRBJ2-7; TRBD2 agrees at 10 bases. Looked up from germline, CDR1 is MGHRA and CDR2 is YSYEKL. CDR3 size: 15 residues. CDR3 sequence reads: CASRQGLADSYEQYF. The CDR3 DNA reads TGCGCCAGCAGACAAGGACTAGCGGACTCCTACGAGCAGTACTTC.

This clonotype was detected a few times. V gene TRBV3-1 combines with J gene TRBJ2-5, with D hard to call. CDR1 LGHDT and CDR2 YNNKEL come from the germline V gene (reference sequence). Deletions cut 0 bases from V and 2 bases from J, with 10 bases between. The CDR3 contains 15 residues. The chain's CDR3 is CASSQDSSGQETQYF. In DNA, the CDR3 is TGTGCCAGCAGCCAAGATTCTTCCGGGCAAGAGACCCAGTACTTC.